This entry lists 27 T cell receptor beta chains sequenced from one sample in a study of T cell changes during pregnancy in multiple sclerosis. Assay used: immunoSEQ multiplex PCR; TCRdb lists only in-frame clones, some missing. Among over 85,000 clones listed, around 90% were seen once. The sequenced sample was peripheral blood, obtained in the first trimester of pregnancy. These receptors came from a female donor in good health, enrolled as a control in a pregnancy study.

CDR3 loop: CASSLGGRDEQFF. CDR3 bases: TGTGCCAGCAGCTTAGGGGGGCGGGATGAGCAGTTCTTC. V is TRBV7-8 and J is TRBJ2-1; a possible D gene is TRBD1 (6 bases). In germline, CDR1 is SGHVS, CDR2 FQNEAQ. The CDR3 covers 13 residues. V dropped 1 base and J dropped 8 bases, with 9 bases sitting between them.

This clone occurred once. This rearrangement joins TRBV6-1 to TRBJ2-1; D is perhaps TRBD2 (6 bases). The V end was cut by 6 bases, the J end by 5 bases, with 17 bases between. The CDR3 is 15 residues long. CDR1 is MNHNS, CDR2 SASEGT, per germline. The DNA for the CDR3 is TGTGCCAGCAGGATTGGGGGGAACGTTAACAATGAGCAGTTCTTC. Its translation is CASRIGGNVNNEQFF.

This rearrangement joins TRBV15 to TRBJ2-5; D may be TRBD1 (5 bases). The CDR3 extends over 14 amino acids. From germline, CDR1 is LNHNV and CDR2 YYDKDF (reference sequence). V was shortened by 2 bases and J by 2 bases, with 9 bases between the two germline ends. CDR3 in amino acids: CATSRPQGQETQYF. The CDR3 nucleotides read TGTGCCACCAGCAGACCGCAGGGACAAGAGACCCAGTACTTC.

This rearrangement joins TRBV7-3 to TRBJ1-1, with D perhaps TRBD1 (6 bases). Germline V gene lookup returns CDR1 SGHTA and CDR2 FQGTGA. This CDR3 has 13 residues. V lost 5 bases, J lost 1 base, and 8 bases lay in between. The DNA for the CDR3 is TGTGCCAGCAGCGAGGACAGGAACACTGAAGCTTTCTTT. Amino acids: CASSEDRNTEAFF.

J is TRBJ2-7 and V is TRBV6-1, with 9 bases aligning to TRBD1. Germline values: CDR1 MNHNS, CDR2 SASEGT. The V and J ends lost 4 bases and 3 bases, in that order; junction bases with no gene match: 4. The CDR3 has 14 amino acids. CDR3 residues: CASSVGTGFYEQYF. Written as DNA, the CDR3 is TGTGCCAGCAGTGTCGGGACAGGGTTCTACGAGCAGTACTTC.

This chain connects TRBV5-4 to TRBJ2-2, with TRBD2 matching over 12 bases. The germline CDR1 and CDR2 sequences are SGHNT and YYREEE (reference sequence). Trimming at V came to 4 bases and at J to 2 bases, leaving 6 bases not matched to a gene. This CDR3 spans 17 amino acids. CDR3 region: CASSRTTSGRNTGELFF. The CDR3 nucleotides read TGTGCCAGCAGCCGGACGACTAGCGGGAGAAACACCGGGGAGCTGTTTTTT. Full variable domain (remainder filled in from reference TRBV5-4 and TRBJ2-2): ETGVTQSPTHLIKTRGQQVTLRCSSQSGHNTVSWYQQALGQGPQFIFQYYREEENGRGNFPPRFSGLQFPNYSSELNVNALELDDSALYLCASSRTTSGRNTGELFFGEGSRLTVL.

The rearrangement links TRBV6-1 to TRBJ2-3; a weak D match, TRBD1 (5 bases). The CDR3 is made up of 16 amino acids. V lost 4 bases and J lost 2, with 16 bases in between. Germline assignment: CDR1 MNHNS and CDR2 SASEGT. In nucleotides, the CDR3 is TGTGCCAGCAGTGTTCTATCCCAGGGCCCCACAGATACGCAGTATTTT. Translating gives CASSVLSQGPTDTQYF.

This clone was recorded only once. V gene TRBV5-4 combines with J gene TRBJ1-4, with 8 bases identical to TRBD1. The germline CDR1 and CDR2 sequences are SGHNT and YYREEE (reference sequence). J was trimmed by 2 bases and V by 4 bases; bases with no gene match: 7. The CDR3 covers 16 residues. This chain's CDR3 is CASSDESGGTNEKLFF. DNA of the CDR3: TGTGCCAGCAGCGACGAGTCAGGGGGCACTAATGAAAAACTGTTTTTT.

The rearrangement links TRBV9 to TRBJ1-2, with D unresolved. Trimming cost V 2 bases and J 3 bases, with 20 bases left between them. The V gene's germline CDR1 is SGDLS and CDR2 YYNGEE. The length of the CDR3 is 17 residues. CDR3 in amino acids: CASSVSGVYHRDYGYTF. In nucleotides, the CDR3 is TGTGCCAGCAGCGTCTCCGGGGTGTATCACCGCGACTATGGCTACACCTTC.

Only one count was recorded for this clone. The gene calls are TRBV4-3 and TRBJ2-5; TRBD2 matches 10 bases. The CDR3 totals 19 residues. Germline CDR1 is LGHNA and CDR2 is YSLEER. Germline trimming cut 2 bases from V and 1 base from J; bases unmatched to any gene: 13. The CDR3 DNA sequence: TGCGCCAGCAGCCAAAGAATAAGCGGGGGGGCCCCTATCCAAGAGACCCAGTACTTC. Translating it yields CASSQRISGGAPIQETQYF.

This rearrangement joins TRBV4-2 to TRBJ1-1, with 10 bases that match TRBD1. Trimming at V came to 2 bases and at J to 5 bases, leaving 8 bases not matched to a gene. Per the germline V gene, CDR1 is LGHNA and CDR2 is YNFKEQ. The CDR3 covers 16 residues. CDR3 bases: TGTGCCAGCAGCCAAACCACCGGGACAGGGGTTACTGAAGCTTTCTTT. It specifies CASSQTTGTGVTEAFF.

The V and J genes are TRBV28 and TRBJ2-7; maybe TRBD1 (6 bases). CDR1 MDHEN and CDR2 SYDVKM come from the germline V gene. The CDR3 sequence is 13 residues long. V was clipped by 2 bases and J by 6 bases, with 11 bases between them. The CDR3, as DNA: TGTGCCAGCAGTTTAACGCCAGGGGCCGAGCAGTACTTC. Residues: CASSLTPGAEQYF.

The chain is built from TRBV27 and TRBJ1-6, with 7 bases aligning to TRBD1. CDR1 and CDR2 from the germline V gene are MNHEY and SMNVEV (reference sequence). The CDR3 covers 13 residues. Unmatched junction bases numbered 3, after V lost 6 bases and J lost 7 bases. The CDR3 reads CASRGGRNSPLHF. CDR3 DNA sequence: TGTGCCAGCAGAGGGGGCAGGAATTCACCCCTCCACTTT.

V usage is TRBV7-2 and J usage is TRBJ2-1, with 7 bases that match TRBD1. Germline assignment: CDR1 SGHTA and CDR2 FQGNSA. The CDR3 is made up of 15 amino acids. V gave up 3 bases and J gave up 0 bases; unmatched junction bases: 2. The CDR3 DNA sequence: TGTGCCAGCAGCTTGGGACAGATCTCCTACAATGAGCAGTTCTTC. Encoded protein: CASSLGQISYNEQFF.

This clone was counted a single time. This sequence joins TRBV11-2 and TRBJ2-1; a weak D match, TRBD2 (7 bases). CDR1 and CDR2 from the germline V gene are SGHAT and FQNNGV. The length of the CDR3 is 15 residues. V shed 0 bases and J shed 6 bases, with 12 bases lying between them. The CDR3 sequence is CASSLDSRGANEQFF. In nucleotides, the CDR3 is TGTGCCAGCAGCTTAGATAGTCGGGGGGCCAATGAGCAGTTCTTC.

The chain employs TRBV6-5 and TRBJ1-4, with 8 bases aligning to TRBD1. Trimming removed 5 bases from V and 5 bases from J; junction bases left unmatched: 7. Germline V lookup: CDR1 MNHEY, CDR2 SVGAGI. The CDR3 is 15 amino acids. CDR3 sequence (DNA): TGTGCCAGCAGTGCCGACAGGGGAGCGAATGAAAAACTGTTTTTT. Translation: CASSADRGANEKLFF.

This clone was seen only once. The genes are TRBV7-2 and TRBJ2-1, with 8 bases matching TRBD2. V dropped 6 bases and J dropped 5; count of bases not matched to a gene: 6. The CDR3 is 14 amino acids. Looked up from germline, CDR1 is SGHTA and CDR2 is FQGNSA. The CDR3 here is CASRGGLGHNEQFF. For the CDR3, the DNA is TGTGCCAGCAGGGGGGGACTAGGCCACAATGAGCAGTTCTTC.

The gene calls are TRBV6-5 and TRBJ2-3; the D is unclear. The CDR3 runs to 13 residues. Germline values: CDR1 MNHEY, CDR2 SVGAGI. Between the trimmed V and J ends, which lost 2 bases and 9 bases, there was a span of 12 bases. The CDR3 DNA reads TGTGCCAGCAGTTACATCAGCCCCGGGACGCAGTATTTT. Translated, it gives CASSYISPGTQYF.

This clone turned up a few times. The chain employs TRBV2 and TRBJ1-5; possibly TRBD1 for D (6 bases). Looked up from germline, CDR1 is SNHLY and CDR2 is FYNNEI. This CDR3 region has 14 residues. The V end was cut by 3 bases, the J end by 5 bases, with 11 bases between. CDR3 nucleotide sequence: TGTGCCAGCAGTGAGAGACAGGAACATCAGCCCCAGCATTTT. Protein: CASSERQEHQPQHF.

The chain combines TRBV11-2 with TRBJ2-3; 9 bases match TRBD2. This CDR3 has 16 residues. Trimming cost V 3 bases and J 0 bases; bases outside gene matches: 4. The V gene's germline CDR1 is SGHAT and CDR2 FQNNGV. The CDR3 protein is CASSFTAGGSTDTQYF. The DNA of the CDR3 is TGTGCCAGCAGCTTCACAGCGGGGGGAAGCACAGATACGCAGTATTTT.

This chain joins TRBV14 and TRBJ2-7, with TRBD1 identical over 7 bases. The CDR3 is 15 amino acids. The germline gives CDR1 SGHDN, CDR2 FVKESK. Trimming at V came to 2 bases and at J to 3 bases, leaving 7 bases not matched to a gene. CDR3 in amino acids: CASSQRPDRVYEQYF. CDR3 sequence (DNA): TGTGCCAGCAGCCAACGACCTGACAGGGTCTACGAGCAGTACTTC.

The J gene is TRBJ1-4, the V gene TRBV5-1; weak D call: TRBD1 (6 bases). Looked up from germline, CDR1 is SGHRS and CDR2 is YFSETQ. The ends were cut back, 6 bases at V and 8 bases at J, with 23 bases in the middle. The CDR3 extends over 16 amino acids. CDR3 DNA sequence: TGCGCCAGCAAGCCTTTAAGTTTGGACAGTACGGAAAAACTGTTTTTT. Translation: CASKPLSLDSTEKLFF.

J is TRBJ2-3 and V is TRBV4-3, with D perhaps matching TRBD1 (7 bases). Trimming took 0 bases from V and 2 from J, leaving 15 bases between them. Germline values: CDR1 LGHNA, CDR2 YSLEER. CDR3 length: 17 residues. CDR3 nucleotide sequence: TGCGCCAGCAGCCAAGATTGGAGGGGGCCCTTCACAGATACGCAGTATTTT. This encodes CASSQDWRGPFTDTQYF.

The chain joins TRBV2 to TRBJ1-2, with 7 bases identical to TRBD1. Per germline, CDR1 SNHLY and CDR2 FYNNEI. V lost 8 bases and J lost 4; bases outside the gene matches: 7. There are 13 residues in the CDR3. The CDR3 is CASLPTGVYGYTF. The CDR3 nucleotides are TGTGCCAGCCTCCCTACAGGGGTCTATGGCTACACCTTC.

The genes are TRBV28 and TRBJ2-5, with TRBD1 matching 7 bases. The germline V gene encodes CDR1 MDHEN and CDR2 SYDVKM. The CDR3 contains 13 residues. Trimming at V came to 8 bases and at J to 5 bases, leaving 8 bases not matched to a gene. The CDR3 nucleotides are TGTGCCAGCGCGAGGGGGCGAGAGGAGACCCAGTACTTC. Its translation is CASARGREETQYF.

The CDR3 here is CASSLVGSNQPQHF. For the CDR3, the DNA is TGTGCCAGCAGCTTAGTCGGTTCCAATCAGCCCCAGCATTTT. The chain combines TRBV7-8 with TRBJ1-5; D is unresolved. Trimming cost V 1 base and J 3 bases, with 7 bases left between them. Germline CDR1 is SGHVS and CDR2 is FQNEAQ. This CDR3 contains 14 residues.

The V call is TRBV11-2, the J call TRBJ1-2, with TRBD1 matching 7 bases. The V segment lost 0 bases and the J segment 7 bases; nucleotides outside the gene matches: 5. The CDR3 is 14 residues long. Germline V CDR1 and CDR2: SGHAT, FQNNGV. The CDR3 loop is CASSLEGTAGGYTF. The CDR3, as DNA: TGTGCCAGCAGCTTAGAAGGGACAGCGGGTGGCTACACCTTC.